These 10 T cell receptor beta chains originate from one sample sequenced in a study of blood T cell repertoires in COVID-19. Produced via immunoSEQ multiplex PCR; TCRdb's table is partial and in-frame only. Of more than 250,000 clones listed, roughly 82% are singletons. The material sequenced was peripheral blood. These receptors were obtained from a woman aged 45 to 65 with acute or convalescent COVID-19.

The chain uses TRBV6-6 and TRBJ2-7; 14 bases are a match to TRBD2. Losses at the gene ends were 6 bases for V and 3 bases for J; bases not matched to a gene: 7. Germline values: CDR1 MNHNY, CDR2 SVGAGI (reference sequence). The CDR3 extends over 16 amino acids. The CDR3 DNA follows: TGTGCCAGCAGATCTCCGGGACTAGCGGGAGTCTACGAGCAGTACTTC. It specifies CASRSPGLAGVYEQYF.

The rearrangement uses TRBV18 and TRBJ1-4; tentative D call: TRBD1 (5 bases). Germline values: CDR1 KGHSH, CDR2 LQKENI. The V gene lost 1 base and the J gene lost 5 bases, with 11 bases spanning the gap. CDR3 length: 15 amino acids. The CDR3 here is CASSPRTRQNEKLFF. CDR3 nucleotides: TGTGCCAGCTCACCACGGACACGTCAGAATGAAAAACTGTTTTTT.

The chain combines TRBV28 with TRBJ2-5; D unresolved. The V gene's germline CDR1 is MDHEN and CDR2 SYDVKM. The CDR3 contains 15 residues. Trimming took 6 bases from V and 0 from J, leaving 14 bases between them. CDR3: CASSASLEDQETQYF. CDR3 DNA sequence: TGTGCCAGCAGCGCTAGTCTGGAAGACCAAGAGACCCAGTACTTC.

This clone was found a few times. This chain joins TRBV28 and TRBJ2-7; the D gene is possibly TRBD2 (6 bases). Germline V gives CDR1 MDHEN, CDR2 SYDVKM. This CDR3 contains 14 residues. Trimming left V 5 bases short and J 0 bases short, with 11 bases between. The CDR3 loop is CASSTRAGSYEQYF. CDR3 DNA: TGTGCCAGCAGTACCCGAGCGGGCTCCTACGAGCAGTACTTC. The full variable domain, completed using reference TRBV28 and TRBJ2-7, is DVKVTQSSRYLVKRTGEKVFLECVQDMDHENMFWYRQDPGLGLRLIYFSYDVKMKEKGDIPEGYSVSREKKERFSLILESASTNQTSMYLCASSTRAGSYEQYFGPGTRLTVT.

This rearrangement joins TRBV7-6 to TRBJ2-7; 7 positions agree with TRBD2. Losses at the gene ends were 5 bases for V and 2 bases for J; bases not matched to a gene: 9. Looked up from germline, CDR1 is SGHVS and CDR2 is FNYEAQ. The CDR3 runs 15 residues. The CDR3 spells CASSLTSGGAYEQYF. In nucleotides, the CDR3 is TGTGCCAGCAGCCTTACGTCGGGAGGAGCCTACGAGCAGTACTTC.

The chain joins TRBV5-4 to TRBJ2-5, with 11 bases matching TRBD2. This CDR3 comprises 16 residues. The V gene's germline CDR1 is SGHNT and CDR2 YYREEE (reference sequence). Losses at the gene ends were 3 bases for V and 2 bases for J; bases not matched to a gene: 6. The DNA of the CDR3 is TGTGCCAGCAGCTCCCCTAGCGGGGGGATACAAGAGACCCAGTACTTC. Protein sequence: CASSSPSGGIQETQYF.

The CDR3 loop reads CASSESPGTVRSGTSGSEAGELFF. The CDR3 DNA reads as TGCGCCAGCAGTGAGTCCCCCGGGACAGTGCGCTCCGGGACTAGCGGGAGTGAAGCCGGGGAGCTGTTTTTT. The chain combines TRBV10-1 with TRBJ2-2, with 14 bases matching TRBD2. In germline, CDR1 is WNHNN, CDR2 SYGVQD (reference sequence). V was clipped by 0 bases and J by 6 bases; unmatched bases: 24. The CDR3 length is 24 residues.

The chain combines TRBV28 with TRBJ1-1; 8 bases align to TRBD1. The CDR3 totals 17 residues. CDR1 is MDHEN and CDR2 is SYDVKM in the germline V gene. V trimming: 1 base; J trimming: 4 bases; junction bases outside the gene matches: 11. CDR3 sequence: CASSLLGRGRVITEAFF. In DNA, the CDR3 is TGTGCCAGCAGTTTATTGGGCAGGGGGCGTGTAATCACTGAAGCTTTCTTT.

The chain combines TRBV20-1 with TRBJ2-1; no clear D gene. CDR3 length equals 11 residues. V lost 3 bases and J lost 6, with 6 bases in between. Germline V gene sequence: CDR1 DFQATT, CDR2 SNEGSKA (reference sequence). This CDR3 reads CSARETNEQFF. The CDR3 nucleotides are TGCAGTGCTAGGGAGACCAATGAGCAGTTCTTC.

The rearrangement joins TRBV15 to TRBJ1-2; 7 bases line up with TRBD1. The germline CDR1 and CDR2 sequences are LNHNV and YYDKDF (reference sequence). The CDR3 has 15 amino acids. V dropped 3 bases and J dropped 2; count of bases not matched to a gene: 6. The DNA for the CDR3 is TGTGCCACCAGCAGGACCAGGGGGGCGAACTATGGCTACACCTTC. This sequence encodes CATSRTRGANYGYTF.